The 2 T cell receptor beta chains reported below all come from one sample, sequenced in a study of T cell responses to AZD1222 COVID-19 vaccine. The table came from immunoSEQ multiplex PCR; TCRdb's copy has only in-frame clones and leaves some out. The sample holds about 190,000 clones, 85% to 95% seen once. Sequenced material: peripheral blood, taken on day 0 of AZD1222 vaccination. The receptors originated from an adult in good health.

The chain links TRBV4-1 to TRBJ2-7, with D possibly being TRBD1 (5 bases). This CDR3 has 17 amino acids. The V end was cut by 0 bases, the J end by 3 bases, with 18 bases between. CDR1 is MGHRA, CDR2 YSYEKL, per germline. This CDR3 is CASSQEAAARVNYEQYF. Here the CDR3 DNA reads TGCGCCAGCAGCCAAGAAGCCGCGGCCAGGGTCAACTACGAGCAGTACTTC.

This rearrangement joins TRBV7-2 to TRBJ1-3; no clear D gene. Trimming stripped 5 bases from V and 2 bases from J, with 10 bases between. The CDR3 is 14 residues long. CDR1 SGHTA and CDR2 FQGNSA come from the germline V gene. The chain's CDR3 is CASSGRDPGNTIYF. CDR3 bases: TGTGCCAGCAGCGGTCGAGATCCTGGAAACACCATATATTTT.